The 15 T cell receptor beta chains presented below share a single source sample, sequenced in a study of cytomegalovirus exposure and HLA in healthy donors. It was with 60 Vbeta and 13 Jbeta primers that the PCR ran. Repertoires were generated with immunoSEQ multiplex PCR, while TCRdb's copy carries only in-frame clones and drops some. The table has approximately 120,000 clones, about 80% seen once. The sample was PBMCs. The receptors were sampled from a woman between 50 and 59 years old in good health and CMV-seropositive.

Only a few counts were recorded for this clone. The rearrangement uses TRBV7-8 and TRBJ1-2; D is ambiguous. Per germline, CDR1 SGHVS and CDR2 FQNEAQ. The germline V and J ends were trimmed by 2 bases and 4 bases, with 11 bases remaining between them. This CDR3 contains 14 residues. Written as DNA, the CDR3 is TGTGCCAGCAGCTTAAACAGAATCGGCTATGGCTACACCTTC. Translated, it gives CASSLNRIGYGYTF.

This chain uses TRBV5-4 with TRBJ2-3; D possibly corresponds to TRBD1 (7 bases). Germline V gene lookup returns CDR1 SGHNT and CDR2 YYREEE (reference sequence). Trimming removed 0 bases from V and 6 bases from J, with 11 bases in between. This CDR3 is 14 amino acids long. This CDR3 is CASSLVAGGDTQYF. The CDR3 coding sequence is TGTGCCAGCAGCTTGGTTGCAGGGGGGGATACGCAGTATTTT.

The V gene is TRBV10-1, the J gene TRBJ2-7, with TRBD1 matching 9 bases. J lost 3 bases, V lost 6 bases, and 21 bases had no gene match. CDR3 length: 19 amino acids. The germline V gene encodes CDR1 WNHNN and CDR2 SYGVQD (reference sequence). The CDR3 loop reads CASSLGGQGCKGPYYEQYF. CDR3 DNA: TGCGCCAGCAGCCTCGGGGGACAGGGATGCAAGGGGCCTTACTACGAGCAGTACTTC.

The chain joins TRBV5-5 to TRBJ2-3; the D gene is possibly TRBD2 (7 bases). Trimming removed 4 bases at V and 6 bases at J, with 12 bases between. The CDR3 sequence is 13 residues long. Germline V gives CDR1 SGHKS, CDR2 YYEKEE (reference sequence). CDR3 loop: CASSPGGHDTQYF. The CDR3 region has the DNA TGTGCCAGCAGCCCCGGGGGGCACGATACGCAGTATTTT.

The CDR3 spells CASSKEVRPGGLNTEAFF. CDR3 coding DNA: TGTGCCAGCAGCAAAGAGGTCCGGCCAGGGGGCCTGAACACTGAAGCTTTCTTT. The rearrangement links TRBV21-1 to TRBJ1-1; the table gives TRBD1 as D, unverified against the DNA. TRBV21-1 is flagged as a pseudogene. The CDR3 consists of 18 residues.

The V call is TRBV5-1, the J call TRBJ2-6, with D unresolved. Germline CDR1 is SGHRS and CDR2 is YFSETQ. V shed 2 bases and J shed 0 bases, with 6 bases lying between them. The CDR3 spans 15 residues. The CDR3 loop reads CASSFGDSGANVLTF. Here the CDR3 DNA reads TGCGCCAGCAGCTTCGGAGACTCTGGGGCCAACGTCCTGACTTTC.

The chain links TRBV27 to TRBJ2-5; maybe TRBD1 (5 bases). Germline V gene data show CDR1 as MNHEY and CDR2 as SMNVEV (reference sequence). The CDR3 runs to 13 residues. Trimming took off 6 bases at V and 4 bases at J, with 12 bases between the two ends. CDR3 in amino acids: CASSIQDGETQYF. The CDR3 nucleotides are TGTGCCAGCAGCATACAGGACGGAGAGACCCAGTACTTC.

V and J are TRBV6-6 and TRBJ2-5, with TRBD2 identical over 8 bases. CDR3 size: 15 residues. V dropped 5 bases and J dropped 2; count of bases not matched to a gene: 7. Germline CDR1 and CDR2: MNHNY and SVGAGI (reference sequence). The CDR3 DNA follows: TGTGCCAGCAGTGTACCTTCGGGGGGGCAAGAGACCCAGTACTTC. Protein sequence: CASSVPSGGQETQYF.

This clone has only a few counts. The CDR3 DNA is TGTGCCAGCAGACCCGGACAGGGTGACCAGCCCCAGCATTTT. Protein sequence: CASRPGQGDQPQHF. The V and J genes are TRBV28 and TRBJ1-5; 8 bases match TRBD1. J lost 7 bases, V lost 6 bases, and 8 bases had no gene match. This CDR3 contains 14 residues. Germline V gene data show CDR1 as MDHEN and CDR2 as SYDVKM.

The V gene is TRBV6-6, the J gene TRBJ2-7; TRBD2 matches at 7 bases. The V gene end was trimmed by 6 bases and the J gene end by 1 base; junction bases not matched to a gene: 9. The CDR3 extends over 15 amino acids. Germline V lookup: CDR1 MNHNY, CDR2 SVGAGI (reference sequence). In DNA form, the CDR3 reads TGTGCCAGCAGCTTTAGCGGGCGCGGGTCCTACGAGCAGTACTTC. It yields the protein CASSFSGRGSYEQYF.

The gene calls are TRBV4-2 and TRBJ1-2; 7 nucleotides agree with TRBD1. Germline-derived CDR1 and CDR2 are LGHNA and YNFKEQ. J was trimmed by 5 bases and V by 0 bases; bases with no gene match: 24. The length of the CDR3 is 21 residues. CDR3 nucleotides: TGTGCCAGCAGCCAAGACAGTTTCGGACAGGTGGGGCTCTCGGGACTTTATGGCTACACCTTC. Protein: CASSQDSFGQVGLSGLYGYTF.

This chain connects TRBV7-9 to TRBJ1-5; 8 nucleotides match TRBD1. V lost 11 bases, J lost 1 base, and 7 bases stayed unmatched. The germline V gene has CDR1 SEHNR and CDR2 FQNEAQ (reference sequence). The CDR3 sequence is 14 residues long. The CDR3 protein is CAGSTGGSNQPQHF. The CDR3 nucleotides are TGTGCCGGTTCTACAGGGGGGAGCAATCAGCCCCAGCATTTT.

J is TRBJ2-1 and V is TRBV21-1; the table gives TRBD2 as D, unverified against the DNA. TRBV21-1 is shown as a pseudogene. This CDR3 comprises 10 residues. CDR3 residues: CASSRSEQFF. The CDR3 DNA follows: TGTGCCAGCAGCAGGAGCGAGCAGTTCTTC.

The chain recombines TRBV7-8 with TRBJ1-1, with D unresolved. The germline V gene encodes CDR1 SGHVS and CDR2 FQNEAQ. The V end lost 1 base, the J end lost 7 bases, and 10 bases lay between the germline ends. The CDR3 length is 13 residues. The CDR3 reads CASSLVYRVEAFF. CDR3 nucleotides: TGTGCCAGCAGCTTAGTCTACAGAGTTGAAGCTTTCTTT.

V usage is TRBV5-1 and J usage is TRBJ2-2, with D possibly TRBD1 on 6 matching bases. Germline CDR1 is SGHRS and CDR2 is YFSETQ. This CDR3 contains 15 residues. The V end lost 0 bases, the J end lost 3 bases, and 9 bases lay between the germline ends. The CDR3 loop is CASSLGAGDTGELFF. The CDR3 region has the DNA TGCGCCAGCAGCTTGGGGGCAGGGGACACCGGGGAGCTGTTTTTT.